This TCR beta chain was sequenced in a study of T cell repertoires in cytomegalovirus infection. Study-level background: CMV epitopes that were recently identified and HLA-C-restricted were used alongside well-studied HLA-B-restricted ones. TCR beta signatures that were public indicated CMV infection and matching HLA type.

TCRdb analysed the reads with MiXCR anew, one entry per CDR3 protein. The sample gives 450,000 to 550,000 distinct CDR3 sequences, roughly 46% of which show up once; about 39% is in the top ten. V was cut by 3 bases and J by 0 bases, with 9 bases left in between. Germline V gene sequence: CDR1 KGHSH, CDR2 LQKENI. The length of the CDR3 is 15 residues. Regarding this clonotype: Its antigen is still unknown.

The genes are TRBV18 and TRBJ1-5; D not certain. The receptor was isolated from a human donor in good health (CMV status not recorded). Some clones in this sample may be carry-over from other donors' samples. The specimen comprised cultured PBMCs, sampled from culture after CMV antigen stimulation. The CDR3: CASSPYGYSNQPQHF. The CDR3 DNA reads as TGTGCCAGCTCACCCTACGGATATAGCAATCAGCCCCAGCATTTT.